This T cell receptor beta chain was found in a study of cytomegalovirus exposure and HLA in healthy donors. General study results and limits: The study flagged roughly 150 TCR beta chains as cytomegalovirus-associated.

This CDR3 contains 14 residues. The J segment lost 2 bases and the V segment lost 1 base, leaving 1 base of the junction unmatched. Germline V gene lookup returns CDR1 SGHRS and CDR2 YFSETQ. Sequenced by immunoSEQ multiplex PCR; TCRdb stores in-frame clones only, minus some. The sample consists of under 140,000 clones, roughly 90% of them appearing once. Turning to this clone: Its antigen remains unidentified.

The TCR sequence derives from a woman aged 30 to 39 in good health and CMV-seropositive. What was sequenced was PBMCs. This sequence joins TRBV5-1 and TRBJ2-7; 9 bases fit TRBD1. In DNA form, the CDR3 reads TGCGCCAGCAGCTTGACAGGGGGCCCCTACGAGCAGTACTTC. It codes for CASSLTGGPYEQYF.